The next 10 T cell receptor beta chains were all read from a single sample in a study of blood T cell repertoires in COVID-19. Only in-frame clones appear in the TCRdb table, and some are missing; sequencing was by immunoSEQ multiplex PCR. The sample has over 55,000 clones, 85% to 90% seen once. Input material: peripheral blood. These TCRs come from a man in his fifties or sixties with active COVID-19.

The genes are TRBV12-5 and TRBJ2-7, with TRBD1 identical over 8 bases. Germline-derived CDR1 and CDR2 are LGHNT and FRNRAP. This CDR3 has 10 residues. In DNA, the CDR3 is TGTGCCACAGGGGGCTACGAGCAGTACTTC. It yields the protein CATGGYEQYF.

The rearrangement uses TRBV5-1 and TRBJ2-7; D is undetermined. Deletions cut 0 bases from V and 2 bases from J, with 9 bases between. Germline V gene data show CDR1 as SGHRS and CDR2 as YFSETQ. The length of the CDR3 is 14 residues. The CDR3 is CASSLEARAYEQYF. The CDR3 DNA follows: TGCGCCAGCAGCTTGGAGGCACGGGCCTACGAGCAGTACTTC.

The V call is TRBV6-5, the J call TRBJ1-1; no firm D call. Germline loops: CDR1 MNHEY, CDR2 SVGAGI. Trimming stripped 0 bases from V and 4 bases from J, with 9 bases between. CDR3 length: 14 amino acids. Written as DNA, the CDR3 is TGTGCCAGCAGTTACTCGAACAGCGGCACTGAAGCTTTCTTT. Protein product: CASSYSNSGTEAFF.

The rearrangement uses TRBV6-1 and TRBJ2-7; 7 bases line up with TRBD1. Losses at the gene ends were 2 bases for V and 3 bases for J; bases not matched to a gene: 1. Germline values: CDR1 MNHNS, CDR2 SASEGT. CDR3 length: 13 residues. Written as DNA, the CDR3 is TGTGCCAGCAGTGAACGGGACAGCTACGAGCAGTACTTC. It is translated as CASSERDSYEQYF.

The chain recombines TRBV5-1 with TRBJ2-7; 9 nucleotides match TRBD1. Germline lookup yields CDR1 SGHRS and CDR2 YFSETQ. The CDR3 has 13 residues. With V trimmed by 5 bases and J by 5 bases, 5 bases remained unmatched. The CDR3 sequence is CASRDGQGNEQYF. The CDR3 coding sequence is TGCGCCAGCAGGGACGGACAGGGGAACGAGCAGTACTTC.

The CDR3 is CASSPGRLRAGGTHYGYTF. In DNA form, the CDR3 reads TGTGCCAGCAGCCCAGGCCGGTTGAGGGCAGGGGGGACTCACTATGGCTACACCTTC. The V gene is TRBV7-9, the J gene TRBJ1-2, with TRBD1 identical over 7 bases. Trimming removed 5 bases from V and 3 bases from J; junction bases left unmatched: 21. CDR1 is SEHNR, CDR2 FQNEAQ, per germline (reference sequence). This CDR3 has 19 residues.

The CDR3 loop reads CASSLGSGSYEQYF. As DNA, the CDR3 is TGTGCCAGCAGCTTGGGTAGCGGGAGTTACGAGCAGTACTTC. The V call is TRBV5-6, the J call TRBJ2-7; 9 bases agree with TRBD2. CDR1 and CDR2 (germline): SGHDT, YYEEEE. V lost 0 bases and J lost 4; bases outside the gene matches: 2. The CDR3 runs 14 residues.

J is TRBJ2-3 and V is TRBV9; 9 bases match TRBD2. This CDR3 comprises 17 residues. The V gene's germline CDR1 is SGDLS and CDR2 YYNGEE. With V trimmed by 4 bases and J by 3 bases, 12 bases remained unmatched. Here the CDR3 reads CASSPPQGTSSTDTQYF. In nucleotides, the CDR3 is TGTGCCAGCAGCCCCCCCCAGGGGACTAGCTCGACAGATACGCAGTATTTT.

The sample holds a few counts of this clone. The chain joins TRBV25-1 to TRBJ1-1; D may be TRBD1 (6 bases). Germline V CDR1 and CDR2: MGHDK, SYGVNS. V gave up 7 bases and J gave up 1 base, with 7 bases separating them. The CDR3 is made up of 12 amino acids. CDR3 protein: CASKGGNTEAFF. Here the CDR3 DNA reads TGTGCCAGCAAAGGGGGGAACACTGAAGCTTTCTTT.

J is TRBJ2-1 and V is TRBV5-4, with 7 bases lining up with TRBD2. The germline gives CDR1 SGHNT, CDR2 YYREEE (reference sequence). CDR3 size: 15 residues. The V segment lost 4 bases and the J segment 7 bases; nucleotides outside the gene matches: 11. CDR3 protein: CASSPQDGRINEQFF. CDR3 in DNA: TGTGCCAGCAGCCCCCAGGACGGGAGGATTAATGAGCAGTTCTTC.